This TCR beta chain is from a study of beta chain features in type 1 diabetes. For the study at large: No age, gender or cell yield differences were seen between patients and healthy donors. Sorted cell examination encompassed over 90,000,000 cells across all samples. Study observations and caveats: The study found moderately but significantly shorter TCRB CDR3s in all four CD4+ subsets of Type 1 diabetes patients.

Notes on this clone: Antigen: not known.

cDNA synthesis used the whole RNA isolate, giving expressed TCRB sequences. Stem cell-like memory T cell samples yielded about a million reads on average. Repertoires were generated with immunoSEQ multiplex PCR, while TCRdb's copy carries only in-frame clones and drops some. The table includes about 13,000 clones, 46% detected once. The CDR3 is 16 residues long. Germline V gene data show CDR1 as LGHNA and CDR2 as YSLEER. The ends lost 2 bases at V and 4 bases at J; junction bases unmatched: 7. Sequenced input: stem cell memory CD4+ T cells from blood. The TCR sequence derives from a man between 18 and 35 years old in good health. The chain recombines TRBV4-3 with TRBJ2-3, with 9 nucleotides matching TRBD1. CDR3 nucleotide sequence: TGCGCCAGCAGCCAAAATAACAGGGGGCTCGCAGATACGCAGTATTTT. Amino acids: CASSQNNRGLADTQYF.